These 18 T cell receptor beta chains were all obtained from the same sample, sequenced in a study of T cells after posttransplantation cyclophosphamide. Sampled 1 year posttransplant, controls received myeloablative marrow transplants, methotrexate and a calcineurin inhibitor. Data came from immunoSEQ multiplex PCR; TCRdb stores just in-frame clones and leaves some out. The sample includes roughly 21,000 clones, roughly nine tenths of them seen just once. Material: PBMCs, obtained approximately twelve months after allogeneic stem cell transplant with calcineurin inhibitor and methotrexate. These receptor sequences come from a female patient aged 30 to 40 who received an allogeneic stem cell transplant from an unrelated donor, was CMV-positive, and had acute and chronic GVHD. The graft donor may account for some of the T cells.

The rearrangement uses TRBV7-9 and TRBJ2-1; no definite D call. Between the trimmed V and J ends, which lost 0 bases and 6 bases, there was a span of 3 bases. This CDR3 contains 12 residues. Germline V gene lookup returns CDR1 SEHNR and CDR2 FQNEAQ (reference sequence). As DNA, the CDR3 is TGTGCCAGCAGCTTAGCCAGCAATGAGCAGTTCTTC. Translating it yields CASSLASNEQFF.

For the CDR3, the DNA is TGTGCCAGCAGTTTCGCCATGGGCGGGCCTAATGAGCAGTTCTTC. It encodes CASSFAMGGPNEQFF. The rearrangement links TRBV28 to TRBJ2-1; a weak D match, TRBD2 (5 bases). Germline-derived CDR1 and CDR2 are MDHEN and SYDVKM. CDR3 size: 15 residues. Trimming stripped 3 bases from V and 7 bases from J, with 16 bases between.

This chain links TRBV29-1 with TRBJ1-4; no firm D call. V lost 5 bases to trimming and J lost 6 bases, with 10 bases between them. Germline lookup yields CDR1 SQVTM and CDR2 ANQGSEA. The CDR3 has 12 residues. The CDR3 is CSVRITDEKLFF. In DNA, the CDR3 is TGCAGCGTTCGGATCACAGATGAAAAACTGTTTTTT.

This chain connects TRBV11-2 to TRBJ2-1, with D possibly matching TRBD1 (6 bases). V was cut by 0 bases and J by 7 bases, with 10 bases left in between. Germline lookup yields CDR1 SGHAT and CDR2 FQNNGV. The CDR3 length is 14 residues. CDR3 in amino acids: CASSLDRGLNEQFF. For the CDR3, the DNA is TGTGCCAGCAGCTTAGACAGGGGTCTGAATGAGCAGTTCTTC.

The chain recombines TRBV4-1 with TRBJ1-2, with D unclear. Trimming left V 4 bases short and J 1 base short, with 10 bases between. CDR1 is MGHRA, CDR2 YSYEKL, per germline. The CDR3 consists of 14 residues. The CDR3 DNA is TGCGCCAGCAGCCCACCCCAGTTTAACTATGGCTACACCTTC. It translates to CASSPPQFNYGYTF.

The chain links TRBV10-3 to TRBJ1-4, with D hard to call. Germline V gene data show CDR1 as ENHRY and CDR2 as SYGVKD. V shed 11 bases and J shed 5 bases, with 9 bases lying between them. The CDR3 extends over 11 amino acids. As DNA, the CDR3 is TGTGCCTCGGGGTCAAATGAAAAACTGTTTTTT. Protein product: CASGSNEKLFF.

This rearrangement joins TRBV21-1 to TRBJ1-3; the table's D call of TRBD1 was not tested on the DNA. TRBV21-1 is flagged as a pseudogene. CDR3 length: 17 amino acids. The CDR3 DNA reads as TGTGCCAGCAGCTCATTGATAAAGGGGGCGCAGGGAAACACCATATATTTT. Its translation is CASSSLIKGAQGNTIYF.

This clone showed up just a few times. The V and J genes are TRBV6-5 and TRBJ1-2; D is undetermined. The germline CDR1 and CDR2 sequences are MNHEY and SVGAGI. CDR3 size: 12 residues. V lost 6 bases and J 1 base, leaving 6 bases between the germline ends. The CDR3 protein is CASRTNNYGYTF. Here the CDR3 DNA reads TGTGCCAGCAGAACTAATAACTATGGCTACACCTTC.

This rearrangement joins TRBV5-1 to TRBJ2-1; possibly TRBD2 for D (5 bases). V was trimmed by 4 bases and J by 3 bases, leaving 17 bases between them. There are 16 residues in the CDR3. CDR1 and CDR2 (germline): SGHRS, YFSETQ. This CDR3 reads CASSRAGPGFYNEQFF. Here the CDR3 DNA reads TGCGCCAGCAGCCGTGCGGGCCCAGGATTCTACAATGAGCAGTTCTTC.

CDR3 sequence: CASSLVYPLGPSNYGYTF. CDR3 DNA sequence: TGTGCCAGCAGCCTAGTTTACCCCCTGGGTCCATCTAACTATGGCTACACCTTC. The gene calls are TRBV5-6 and TRBJ1-2, with no clear D. Trimming removed 4 bases at V and 0 bases at J, with 22 bases between. CDR1 is SGHDT, CDR2 YYEEEE, per germline. The CDR3 consists of 18 residues.

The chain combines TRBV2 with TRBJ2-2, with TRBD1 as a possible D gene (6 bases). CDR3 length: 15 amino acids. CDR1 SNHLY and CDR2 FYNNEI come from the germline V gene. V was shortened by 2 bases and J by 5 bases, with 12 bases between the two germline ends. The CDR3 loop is CASSETGLETGELFF. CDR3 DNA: TGTGCCAGCAGTGAAACAGGGCTGGAAACCGGGGAGCTGTTTTTT.

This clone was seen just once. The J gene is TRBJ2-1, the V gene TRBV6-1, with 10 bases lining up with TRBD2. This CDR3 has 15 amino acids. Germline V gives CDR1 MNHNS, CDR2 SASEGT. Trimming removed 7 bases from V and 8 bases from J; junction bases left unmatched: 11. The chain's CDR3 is CASNPSGGPWDEQFF. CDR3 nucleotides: TGTGCCAGCAATCCTAGCGGGGGCCCTTGGGATGAGCAGTTCTTC.

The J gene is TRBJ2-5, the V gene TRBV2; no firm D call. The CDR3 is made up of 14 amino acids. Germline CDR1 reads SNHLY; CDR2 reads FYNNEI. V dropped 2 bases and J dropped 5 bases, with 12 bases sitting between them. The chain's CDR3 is CASSEINPRETQYF. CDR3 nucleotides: TGTGCCAGCAGTGAAATTAACCCGAGGGAGACCCAGTACTTC.

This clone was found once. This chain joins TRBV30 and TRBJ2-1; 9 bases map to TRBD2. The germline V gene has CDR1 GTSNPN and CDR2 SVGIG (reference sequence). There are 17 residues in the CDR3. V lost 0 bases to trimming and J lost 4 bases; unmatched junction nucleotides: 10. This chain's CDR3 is CAWSVSSGKWGYNEQFF. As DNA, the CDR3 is TGTGCCTGGAGTGTTTCTAGCGGGAAGTGGGGGTACAATGAGCAGTTCTTC.

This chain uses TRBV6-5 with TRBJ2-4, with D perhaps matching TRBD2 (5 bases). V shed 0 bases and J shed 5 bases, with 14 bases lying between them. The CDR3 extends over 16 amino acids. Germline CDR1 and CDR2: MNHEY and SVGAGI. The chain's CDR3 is CASSYSERPSQNIQYF. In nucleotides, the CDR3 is TGTGCCAGCAGTTACTCGGAAAGGCCTAGCCAAAACATTCAGTACTTC.

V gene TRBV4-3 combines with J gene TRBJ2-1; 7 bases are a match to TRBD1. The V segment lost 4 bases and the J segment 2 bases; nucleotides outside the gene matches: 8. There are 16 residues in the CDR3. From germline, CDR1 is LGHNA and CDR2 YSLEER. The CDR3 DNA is TGCGCCAGCAGCCCAAACGAACAGGGGACCTACAATGAGCAGTTCTTC. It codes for CASSPNEQGTYNEQFF.

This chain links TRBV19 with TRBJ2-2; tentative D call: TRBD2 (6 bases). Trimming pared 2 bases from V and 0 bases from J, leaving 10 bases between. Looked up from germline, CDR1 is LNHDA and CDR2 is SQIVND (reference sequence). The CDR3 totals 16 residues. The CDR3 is CASSISSGANTGELFF. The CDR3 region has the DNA TGTGCCAGTAGTATATCGTCGGGAGCGAACACCGGGGAGCTGTTTTTT.

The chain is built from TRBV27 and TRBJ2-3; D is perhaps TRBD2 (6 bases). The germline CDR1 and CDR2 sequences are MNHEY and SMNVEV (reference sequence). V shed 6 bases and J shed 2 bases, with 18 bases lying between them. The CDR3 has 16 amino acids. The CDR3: CASRPFIGGATDTQYF. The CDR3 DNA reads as TGTGCCAGCAGGCCCTTCATAGGCGGGGCCACAGATACGCAGTATTTT.